Described below is a single TCR beta chain sequence and its context. The antigen is unknown. The data originate from a study of cytomegalovirus exposure and HLA in healthy donors. For the study at large: The roughly 670 first-cohort repertoires shared a platform with the roughly 110 validation repertoires, as reported in a later analysis. General observations from the study: A subsequent analysis found that TCR clusters from the first cohort also tended to co-occur in the 120 or so validation repertoires, with about 93% of cluster scores above 0. A few CMV-associated chains proved CMV antigen-specific in vitro. TCR sequences were mostly rare, though some public TCRs occurred in many donors.

The V and J ends lost 6 bases and 0 bases respectively, with 12 bases between them. The V gene's germline CDR1 is MNHEY and CDR2 SVGAGI. CDR3 length equals 15 residues. Data came from immunoSEQ multiplex PCR; TCRdb stores just in-frame clones and leaves some out. The sample records 100,000 to 150,000 clones, roughly 90% being singletons. The specimen was PBMCs. This sequence originates from a man under 40 in good health and CMV-seronegative. The chain links TRBV6-5 to TRBJ2-1, with a tentative D call TRBD2 (6 bases). The CDR3 sequence: CASRSGLSSYNEQFF. DNA for the CDR3: TGTGCCAGCAGGAGCGGACTAAGCTCCTACAATGAGCAGTTCTTC.